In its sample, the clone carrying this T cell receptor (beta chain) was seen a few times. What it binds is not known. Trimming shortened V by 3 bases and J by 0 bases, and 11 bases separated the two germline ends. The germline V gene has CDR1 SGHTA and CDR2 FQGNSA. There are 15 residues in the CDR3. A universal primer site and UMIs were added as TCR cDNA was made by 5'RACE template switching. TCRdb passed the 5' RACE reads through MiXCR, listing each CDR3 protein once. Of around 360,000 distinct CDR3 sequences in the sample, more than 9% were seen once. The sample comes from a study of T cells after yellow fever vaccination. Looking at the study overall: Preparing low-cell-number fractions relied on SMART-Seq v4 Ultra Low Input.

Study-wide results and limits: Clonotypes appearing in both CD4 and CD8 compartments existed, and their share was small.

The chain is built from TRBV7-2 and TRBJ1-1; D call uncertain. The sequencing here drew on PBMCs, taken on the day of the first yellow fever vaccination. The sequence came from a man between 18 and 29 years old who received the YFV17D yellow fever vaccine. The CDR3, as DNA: TGTGCCAGCAGCTTTTCGGCAGCCATGAACACTGAAGCTTTCTTT. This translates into CASSFSAAMNTEAFF.